One and the same sample provided the 15 T cell receptor beta chains below, sequenced in a study of blood T cell repertoires in COVID-19. The assay was immunoSEQ multiplex PCR, and TCRdb's table has in-frame clones only and misses some. The table has hundreds of thousands of clones, 75% to 90% seen once. The sequencing input was PBMCs or T cells enriched from blood (not recorded which). These receptors were obtained from a woman in her 30s with acute COVID-19.

The chain couples TRBV6-4 to TRBJ2-2; 8 bases align to TRBD1. V trimming: 3 bases; J trimming: 3 bases; junction bases outside the gene matches: 6. Germline values: CDR1 MRHNA, CDR2 SNTAGT. The CDR3 has 16 amino acids. CDR3 region: CASSENRGSDTGELFF. The CDR3 coding sequence is TGTGCCAGCAGTGAAAACAGGGGGTCTGACACCGGGGAGCTGTTTTTT.

The gene calls are TRBV30 and TRBJ2-7; D is possibly TRBD2 (5 bases). The V end lost 3 bases, the J end lost 1 base, and 19 bases lay between the germline ends. Looked up from germline, CDR1 is GTSNPN and CDR2 is SVGIG (reference sequence). The CDR3 has 16 amino acids. DNA of the CDR3: TGTGCCTGGAGCCCCGCCCGTCCTGGCGGGTCCTACGAGCAGTACTTC. It is translated as CAWSPARPGGSYEQYF. Full variable domain (remainder filled in from reference TRBV30 and TRBJ2-7): SQTIHQWPATLVQPVGSPLSLECTVEGTSNPNLYWYRQAAGRGLQLLFYSVGIGQISSEVPQNLSASRPQDRQFILSSKKLLLSDSGFYLCAWSPARPGGSYEQYFGPGTRLTVT.

The J gene is TRBJ2-3, the V gene TRBV20-1, with D unresolved. Germline CDR1 is DFQATT and CDR2 is SNEGSKA (reference sequence). CDR3 length: 11 residues. The V gene lost 3 bases and the J gene lost 6 bases, with 7 bases spanning the gap. CDR3 loop: CSASFRDTQYF. The CDR3 nucleotides read TGCAGTGCTAGCTTCAGGGATACGCAGTATTTT.

The V and J genes are TRBV28 and TRBJ1-1; D gene uncertain. CDR3 length equals 15 residues. Trimming left V 6 bases short and J 6 bases short, with 20 bases between. Germline V gives CDR1 MDHEN, CDR2 SYDVKM. CDR3 DNA sequence: TGTGCCAGCAGACCCCCGCCGGGAGAAAGATCTGAAGCTTTCTTT. Translation gives CASRPPPGERSEAFF. Complete variable domain (other parts from reference TRBV28 and TRBJ1-1): DVKVTQSSRYLVKRTGEKVFLECVQDMDHENMFWYRQDPGLGLRLIYFSYDVKMKEKGDIPEGYSVSREKKERFSLILESASTNQTSMYLCASRPPPGERSEAFFGQGTRLTVV.

The rearrangement links TRBV28 to TRBJ1-2; tentatively, D is TRBD1 (5 bases). The CDR3 consists of 14 residues. Germline V CDR1 and CDR2: MDHEN, SYDVKM. Trimming cost V 3 bases and J 3 bases, with 11 bases left between them. The CDR3 loop reads CASSFNSGHYGYTF. CDR3 nucleotide sequence: TGTGCCAGCAGTTTTAATTCAGGGCACTATGGCTACACCTTC.

The V gene is TRBV28, the J gene TRBJ1-2; 9 bases line up with TRBD1. Germline values: CDR1 MDHEN, CDR2 SYDVKM. The CDR3 totals 13 residues. The J segment lost 4 bases and the V segment lost 6 bases, leaving 3 bases of the junction unmatched. Here the CDR3 reads CASREGQGYGYTF. The CDR3 nucleotides are TGTGCCAGCAGGGAGGGACAGGGCTATGGCTACACCTTC.

V and J are TRBV9 and TRBJ2-2; 10 bases fit TRBD1. V was clipped by 3 bases and J by 3 bases; unmatched bases: 2. Germline CDR1 SGDLS, CDR2 YYNGEE. The CDR3 is made up of 15 amino acids. The CDR3 reads CASSGGTGDTGELFF. The CDR3 DNA reads TGTGCCAGCAGCGGCGGGACAGGGGACACCGGGGAGCTGTTTTTT.

This chain connects TRBV10-2 to TRBJ1-3, with D possibly being TRBD1 (5 bases). Germline V gene lookup returns CDR1 WSHSY and CDR2 SAAADI. Trimming took off 5 bases at V and 0 bases at J, with 11 bases between the two ends. The CDR3 length is 15 residues. Here the CDR3 DNA reads TGCGCCAGCAGTAGTGACAGTGACTCTGGAAACACCATATATTTT. Its translation: CASSSDSDSGNTIYF.

CDR3 region: CASNRDGGQETQYF. CDR3 in DNA: TGTGCCAGCAACCGGGATGGGGGGCAAGAGACCCAGTACTTC. The chain couples TRBV2 to TRBJ2-5, with D possibly matching TRBD2 (6 bases). The CDR3 contains 14 residues. Germline CDR1 and CDR2: SNHLY and FYNNEI. V lost 7 bases and J lost 2, with 14 bases in between. The whole variable domain, remainder taken from reference TRBV2 and TRBJ2-5, is EPEVTQTPSHQVTQMGQEVILRCVPISNHLYFYWYRQILGQKVEFLVSFYNNEISEKSEIFDDQFSVERPDGSNFTLKIRSTKLEDSAMYFCASNRDGGQETQYFGPGTRLLVL.

This sequence joins TRBV5-1 and TRBJ2-1, with 9 bases lining up with TRBD2. J was trimmed by 8 bases and V by 1 base; bases with no gene match: 7. This CDR3 region has 15 residues. Germline assignment: CDR1 SGHRS and CDR2 YFSETQ. As DNA, the CDR3 is TGCGCCAGCAGCTTGCGAGGGGGCGGGAGGGATGAGCAGTTCTTC. Protein: CASSLRGGGRDEQFF.

A few counts support this clone. The chain is built from TRBV29-1 and TRBJ1-1; 7 positions match TRBD1. V lost 5 bases to trimming and J lost 1 base; unmatched junction nucleotides: 7. Germline values: CDR1 SQVTM, CDR2 ANQGSEA. This CDR3 has 14 amino acids. The CDR3 coding sequence is TGCAGCGTTTCAGAGGGGGCTGGGAACACTGAAGCTTTCTTT. Translated: CSVSEGAGNTEAFF. The variable domain in full, with the rest retrieved from reference TRBV29-1 and TRBJ1-1, is SAVISQKPSRDICQRGTSLTIQCQVDSQVTMMFWYRQQPGQSLTLIATANQGSEATYESGFVIDKFPISRPNLTFSTLTVSNMSPEDSSIYLCSVSEGAGNTEAFFGQGTRLTVV.

The V and J genes are TRBV19 and TRBJ2-7, with TRBD1 matching 7 bases. The CDR3 runs to 13 residues. The J segment lost 3 bases and the V segment lost 10 bases, leaving 9 bases of the junction unmatched. Germline CDR1 is LNHDA and CDR2 is SQIVND (reference sequence). The CDR3 DNA sequence: TGTGCCACCGGGACAGACCTTAACTACGAGCAGTACTTC. Protein: CATGTDLNYEQYF.

This chain uses TRBV7-3 with TRBJ1-1; D is unresolved. V was cut by 2 bases and J by 6 bases, with 10 bases left in between. Germline lookup yields CDR1 SGHTA and CDR2 FQGTGA. The CDR3 runs to 13 residues. The CDR3 loop reads CASSLGGSAEAFF. The CDR3 DNA reads as TGTGCCAGCAGCTTAGGAGGGAGCGCTGAAGCTTTCTTT.

This rearrangement joins TRBV20-1 to TRBJ2-3; D unclear. Germline V lookup: CDR1 DFQATT, CDR2 SNEGSKA (reference sequence). The CDR3 is made up of 13 amino acids. V lost 3 bases, J lost 2 bases, and 9 bases lay in between. For the CDR3, the DNA is TGCAGTGCTAGTGGTAGCTACACAGATACGCAGTATTTT. This translates into CSASGSYTDTQYF.

This clone was seen a handful of times. The chain links TRBV7-8 to TRBJ1-5; tentatively, D is TRBD1 (6 bases). Germline CDR1 reads SGHVS; CDR2 reads FQNEAQ. V was pared by 1 base and J by 2 bases, with 9 bases between. The CDR3 extends over 15 amino acids. Written as DNA, the CDR3 is TGTGCCAGCAGCTTAGGTTACAGGGGCAATCAGCCCCAGCATTTT. It yields the protein CASSLGYRGNQPQHF. Using reference TRBV7-8 and TRBJ1-5 for the parts outside the CDR3, the full variable domain is GAGVSQSPRYKVAKRGQDVALRCDPISGHVSLFWYQQALGQGPEFLTYFQNEAQLDKSGLPSDRFFAERPEGSVSTLKIQRTQQEDSAVYLCASSLGYRGNQPQHFGDGTRLSIL.